This entry is about one TCR beta chain. This clone was recorded once. It lacks a known antigen. No qualities accompany the bases; no much larger clone lies one base away. The meaning of the sample's treatment or condition label: randomized to nivolumab then ipilimumab (arm A) or the reverse (arm B). None of the patients in the trial had previously been given DNA-damaging chemotherapy. On a FACS Aria II flow cytometer, live CD3+CD8+ cells that were negative for CD19 and CD56 were sorted from thawed PBMCs. The samples were obtained from melanoma patients enrolled in CheckMate 064, an open-label, randomized phase II trial testing sequential checkpoint blockade. Peripheral blood mononuclear cells were collected by leukapheresis, purified using Ficoll-Paque, and frozen in human serum containing roughly 9.1% DMSO. Immediately after sorting, the purity of sorted blood CD3+CD8+ cells was verified to be >95%, after which DNA was extracted.

This entry belongs to a study of sequential checkpoint blockade in melanoma (dated 2019 in TCRdb). With respect to the entire study: In a 1:1 randomization, patients received either first-line nivolumab then ipilimumab (arm A) or ipilimumab then nivolumab (arm B). Maintenance nivolumab came after both trial sequences. Results and caveats for the whole study, not just this receptor: Larger, independent patient cohorts are needed to validate the response-prediction model that combines TCR metrics and mutation burden.

CDR1 and CDR2 (ENHRY, SYGVKD) derive from the germline V gene. The CDR3 contains 13 residues, cysteine and phenylalanine counted. Only the CDR3 region is kept as DNA, spanning 39 bases read in frame from base 1. V loses 2 bases, J loses 2 bases, and the germline ends lie 6 bases apart. TCRbeta CDR3 regions were immunosequenced from genomic DNA with the immunoSEQ Assay. Prior to high-throughput sequencing, genomic DNA was amplified by bias-controlled multiplex PCR. For the original study's pipeline: To quantify the absolute abundance of each unique TCRbeta CDR3 region, the sequences were collapsed and filtered. Clonality was defined as 1 minus Pielou's evenness and was calculated using productive rearrangements only. A previously published method was used to identify clones whose frequencies were significantly greater in on-treatment samples than in baseline samples. The source is immuneACCESS, and TCRdb retained only in-frame sequences with V and J called. Part of the clones is not carried over; for the studies checked, unresolved V genes explain less than half of this, and the remainder is unexplained. For V, J and clone size, that table is used; D and trimming come from the DNA. For this sample the table gives about 37,000 clones, of which approximately 84% were detected only once. Jointly, the top ten make up 4.5% to 7% of the sample.

The TCR originated in a human donor with melanoma. Here the sequenced sample was CD8+ T cells sorted from blood (inferred from file names), taken from a patient given nivolumab and ipilimumab in sequence. Recombination joined TRBV10-3 with TRBJ1-2; a tentative D call is TRBD1 (5 bases match). CDR3 sequence: CAISEGGNYGYTF. The sequence in DNA is TGTGCCATCAGTGAGGGGGGGAACTATGGCTACACCTTC.